Following are 23 T cell receptor beta chains from one sample sequenced in a study of blood T cell repertoires in COVID-19. The method was immunoSEQ multiplex PCR; TCRdb's version includes in-frame clones alone and lacks a portion of them. In the table there are roughly 400,000 clones, approximately 87% of which are singletons. The specimen was peripheral blood. These receptors came from a woman aged 55-75 years with COVID-19, enrolled during active disease.

The CDR3: CASSLEPGQGRTQYF. For the CDR3, the DNA is TGTGCCAGCAGCTTAGAACCGGGACAGGGGAGGACCCAGTACTTC. This rearrangement joins TRBV7-8 to TRBJ2-5, with 10 bases matching TRBD1. The CDR3 loop spans 15 amino acids. CDR1 SGHVS and CDR2 FQNEAQ come from the germline V gene. V lost 1 base and J lost 7; bases outside the gene matches: 6.

The rearrangement uses TRBV7-8 and TRBJ1-2, with D maybe TRBD1 (5 bases). There are 15 residues in the CDR3. The V end was cut by 3 bases, the J end by 8 bases, with 19 bases between. Germline-derived CDR1 and CDR2 are SGHVS and FQNEAQ. The CDR3 region is CASSFDSSSHWGYTF. In nucleotides, the CDR3 is TGTGCCAGCAGCTTCGACAGTTCTTCCCACTGGGGCTACACCTTC.

V is TRBV14 and J is TRBJ1-2, with a weak D call TRBD1 (6 bases). The germline CDR1 and CDR2 sequences are SGHDN and FVKESK. The CDR3 sequence is 14 residues long. The V and J ends lost 5 bases and 4 bases respectively, with 14 bases between them. The CDR3 DNA sequence: TGTGCCAGCAGCTCACAGGGAACGGGCTATGGCTACACCTTC. The encoded protein is CASSSQGTGYGYTF. The full variable domain, completed using reference TRBV14 and TRBJ1-2, is EAGVTQFPSHSVIEKGQTVTLRCDPISGHDNLYWYRRVMGKEIKFLLHFVKESKQDESGMPNNRFLAERTGGTYSTLKVQPAELEDSGVYFCASSSQGTGYGYTFGSGTRLTVV.

A single count supports this clone. The V gene is TRBV5-1, the J gene TRBJ2-3; D is perhaps TRBD1 (6 bases). Germline CDR1 is SGHRS and CDR2 is YFSETQ. V was cut by 5 bases and J by 1 base, with 11 bases left in between. The CDR3 sequence is 14 residues long. The CDR3 loop reads CASRQGKGTDTQYF. CDR3 bases: TGCGCCAGCAGGCAGGGGAAAGGCACAGATACGCAGTATTTT.

J is TRBJ1-6 and V is TRBV19; 10 bases line up with TRBD1. This CDR3 spans 17 amino acids. V dropped 5 bases and J dropped 6; count of bases not matched to a gene: 10. Germline V CDR1 and CDR2: LNHDA, SQIVND (reference sequence). As DNA, the CDR3 is TGTGCCAGTAGTGCCCAGGACAGGGGGGGGTTTAATTCACCCCTCCACTTT. Protein: CASSAQDRGGFNSPLHF.

V and J are TRBV18 and TRBJ1-2; no firm D call. The germline CDR1 and CDR2 sequences are KGHSH and LQKENI. The length of the CDR3 is 12 residues. V lost 6 bases, J lost 0 bases, and 5 bases lay in between. This chain's CDR3 is CASSQANYGYTF. As DNA, the CDR3 is TGTGCCAGCTCGCAGGCTAACTATGGCTACACCTTC.

This chain uses TRBV7-2 with TRBJ1-5; 10 bases are shared with TRBD1. Germline CDR1 SGHTA, CDR2 FQGNSA. The CDR3 totals 15 residues. V gave up 1 base and J gave up 10 bases; unmatched junction bases: 7. The CDR3 bases are TGTGCCAGCAGCTTAGGGGGGGGACAGGGGAAACCCCAGCATTTT. Amino acids: CASSLGGGQGKPQHF.

V gene TRBV4-1 combines with J gene TRBJ1-5, with D hard to call. V lost 3 bases to trimming and J lost 7 bases, with 10 bases between them. Germline CDR1 reads MGHRA; CDR2 reads YSYEKL. The CDR3 has 13 residues. CDR3 bases: TGCGCCAGCAGCCATGGCCCCACCCAGCCCCAGCATTTT. Its protein product is CASSHGPTQPQHF.

V is TRBV4-2 and J is TRBJ2-1; TRBD2 aligns across 10 bases. V gave up 4 bases and J gave up 7 bases; unmatched junction bases: 7. The CDR3 consists of 15 residues. Germline V lookup: CDR1 LGHNA, CDR2 YNFKEQ. The CDR3 protein is CASSRGAGGMNEQFF. Written as DNA, the CDR3 is TGTGCCAGCAGCCGGGGAGCGGGGGGGATGAATGAGCAGTTCTTC.

V is TRBV29-1 and J is TRBJ2-7; 12 bases are shared with TRBD1. Germline V gene lookup returns CDR1 SQVTM and CDR2 ANQGSEA. The CDR3 loop spans 15 amino acids. Losses at the gene ends were 2 bases for V and 4 bases for J; bases not matched to a gene: 6. In DNA form, the CDR3 reads TGCAGCGTTGAAACTTGGGGACAGGGGGCGTACGAGCAGTACTTC. Protein sequence: CSVETWGQGAYEQYF.

The gene calls are TRBV27 and TRBJ1-2; D unclear. The germline V gene encodes CDR1 MNHEY and CDR2 SMNVEV (reference sequence). This CDR3 is 14 amino acids long. Trimming took off 5 bases at V and 1 base at J, with 11 bases between the two ends. In DNA form, the CDR3 reads TGTGCCAGCAGTCCCGGTCGCGGTAACTATGGCTACACCTTC. Residues: CASSPGRGNYGYTF.

V is TRBV6-6 and J is TRBJ1-3, with unresolved D. Germline-derived CDR1 and CDR2 are MNHNY and SVGAGI (reference sequence). This CDR3 comprises 14 residues. The V end was cut by 4 bases, the J end by 4 bases, with 11 bases between. CDR3 region: CASSSNGLGNTIYF. CDR3 sequence (DNA): TGTGCCAGCAGTTCCAACGGGTTGGGAAACACCATATATTTT.

The V gene is TRBV27, the J gene TRBJ1-1, with TRBD1 as a possible D gene (5 bases). In germline, CDR1 is MNHEY, CDR2 SMNVEV (reference sequence). V shed 3 bases and J shed 3 bases, with 8 bases lying between them. This CDR3 contains 13 residues. The CDR3 bases are TGTGCCAGCAGTTTGGGGACTTACACTGAAGCTTTCTTT. Residues: CASSLGTYTEAFF.

This clone was recorded only once. The V gene is TRBV15, the J gene TRBJ2-1; D is perhaps TRBD2 (7 bases). V was trimmed by 4 bases and J by 3 bases, leaving 13 bases between them. Germline V gene data show CDR1 as LNHNV and CDR2 as YYDKDF (reference sequence). The length of the CDR3 is 15 residues. Written as DNA, the CDR3 is TGTGCCACCAGCACTCGAGGGGGGGGCTACAATGAGCAGTTCTTC. Residues: CATSTRGGGYNEQFF. Together with reference TRBV15 and TRBJ2-1, the CDR3 gives the full variable domain: DAMVIQNPRYQVTQFGKPVTLSCSQTLNHNVMYWYQQKSSQAPKLLFHYYDKDFNNEADTPDNFQSRRPNTSFCFLDIRSPGLGDTAMYLCATSTRGGGYNEQFFGPGTRLTVL.

The chain employs TRBV6-6 and TRBJ2-6, with unresolved D. The CDR3 has 13 amino acids. CDR1 and CDR2 from the germline V gene are MNHNY and SVGAGI (reference sequence). The V and J ends lost 6 bases and 4 bases respectively, with 7 bases between them. CDR3 coding DNA: TGTGCCAGCAGCCAGGCGGGGGCCAACGTCCTGACTTTC. This gives the protein CASSQAGANVLTF.

This rearrangement joins TRBV6-5 to TRBJ1-2; 9 bases align to TRBD1. Germline trimming cut 7 bases from V and 1 base from J; bases unmatched to any gene: 4. CDR1 and CDR2 (germline): MNHEY, SVGAGI. This CDR3 has 14 residues. Written as DNA, the CDR3 is TGTGCCAGCACTACAGGGGGCGGTAACTATGGCTACACCTTC. It is translated as CASTTGGGNYGYTF.

As regards this clone: Other DNA variants within this sample encode the same CDR3. V and J are TRBV18 and TRBJ2-5; D is uncertain. The V gene's germline CDR1 is KGHSH and CDR2 LQKENI. V dropped 6 bases and J dropped 2 bases, with 10 bases sitting between them. The CDR3 runs 13 residues. CDR3 bases: TGTGCCAGCTCGCCGAGGTTGCAAGAGACCCAGTACTTC. Amino acids: CASSPRLQETQYF.

V is TRBV3-1 (or the pseudogene TRBV3-2) and J is TRBJ2-2; a weak D match, TRBD1 (6 bases). This CDR3 spans 15 amino acids. V gave up 1 base and J gave up 7 bases, with 13 bases separating them. Germline V lookup: CDR1 LGHDT, CDR2 YNNKEL (reference sequence). The CDR3 bases are TGTGCCAGCAGCCAAGCGCGCCAGGGGATCGGGGAGCTGTTTTTT. Its protein is CASSQARQGIGELFF.

The J gene is TRBJ1-6, the V gene TRBV9, with D hard to call. This CDR3 is 13 amino acids long. V lost 4 bases and J lost 9, with 11 bases in between. Germline V gene data show CDR1 as SGDLS and CDR2 as YYNGEE. CDR3 amino acids: CASSLEWSSPLHF. The CDR3 DNA sequence: TGTGCCAGCAGCTTAGAGTGGAGTTCACCCCTCCACTTT. Full variable domain (outside the CDR3, taken from reference TRBV9 and TRBJ1-6): DSGVTQTPKHLITATGQRVTLRCSPRSGDLSVYWYQQSLDQGLQFLIQYYNGEERAKGNILERFSAQQFPDLHSELNLSSLELGDSALYFCASSLEWSSPLHFGNGTRLTVT.

This chain links TRBV19 with TRBJ1-4, with D possibly matching TRBD1 (5 bases). The length of the CDR3 is 14 residues. Per the germline V gene, CDR1 is LNHDA and CDR2 is SQIVND (reference sequence). V lost 5 bases and J 3 bases, leaving 10 bases between the germline ends. The DNA for the CDR3 is TGTGCCAGTAGTCGGACAAGACCTAATGAAAAACTGTTTTTT. As protein: CASSRTRPNEKLFF.

The J gene is TRBJ2-5, the V gene TRBV28, with 12 bases fitting TRBD2. There are 16 residues in the CDR3. The J segment lost 7 bases and the V segment lost 5 bases, leaving 11 bases of the junction unmatched. Per the germline V gene, CDR1 is MDHEN and CDR2 is SYDVKM. CDR3 in DNA: TGTGCCAGCAGTCTCGGACTAGCGGGGTTCCTTACGACCCAGTACTTC. Translated, it gives CASSLGLAGFLTTQYF.

The chain links TRBV19 to TRBJ1-1; D is ambiguous. This CDR3 has 13 amino acids. Germline loops: CDR1 LNHDA, CDR2 SQIVND (reference sequence). V lost 5 bases, J lost 0 bases, and 7 bases lay in between. CDR3 nucleotides: TGTGCCAGTAGTCTCGACATGAACACTGAAGCTTTCTTT. This translates into CASSLDMNTEAFF.

The J gene is TRBJ1-2, the V gene TRBV18; 11 bases match TRBD1. J gave up 2 bases and V 2 bases, and 4 bases lay outside the gene matches. This CDR3 has 16 amino acids. The germline V gene encodes CDR1 KGHSH and CDR2 LQKENI. CDR3 sequence reads: CASSPAGQGANYGYTF. DNA for the CDR3: TGTGCCAGCTCACCAGCTGGACAGGGGGCAAACTATGGCTACACCTTC.